This T cell receptor beta chain was recovered during a study of blood T cell repertoires in COVID-19. Study context: Sites across the United States, Italy and Spain contributed samples from acute and convalescent COVID-19.

Authors' methods: Quantification of nucleated cells was approximated via reference gene primer amplification. Clones were read by immunoSEQ multiplex PCR, and TCRdb kept only the in-frame ones, dropping some. Clonal size and the V and J genes are those of that table, whereas D and trimming came from the DNA. Altogether roughly 280,000 clones are present, less than 95% being singletons, with the ten largest covering approximately 3%. Input material: PBMCs or T cells enriched from blood (not recorded which). This clonotype was sampled from a man in his forties or fifties who had been exposed to COVID-19.

The CDR3 spells CASSPTKTSGRGEQYF. In DNA form, the CDR3 reads TGTGCCAGCAGTCCCACTAAGACTAGCGGGAGAGGAGAGCAGTACTTC. This chain connects TRBV7-6 to TRBJ2-7; 12 bases align to TRBD2. The CDR3 length is 16 residues. V shed 6 bases and J 7 bases; nucleotides not matched to a gene: 13. Germline V gene data show CDR1 as SGHVS and CDR2 as FNYEAQ.